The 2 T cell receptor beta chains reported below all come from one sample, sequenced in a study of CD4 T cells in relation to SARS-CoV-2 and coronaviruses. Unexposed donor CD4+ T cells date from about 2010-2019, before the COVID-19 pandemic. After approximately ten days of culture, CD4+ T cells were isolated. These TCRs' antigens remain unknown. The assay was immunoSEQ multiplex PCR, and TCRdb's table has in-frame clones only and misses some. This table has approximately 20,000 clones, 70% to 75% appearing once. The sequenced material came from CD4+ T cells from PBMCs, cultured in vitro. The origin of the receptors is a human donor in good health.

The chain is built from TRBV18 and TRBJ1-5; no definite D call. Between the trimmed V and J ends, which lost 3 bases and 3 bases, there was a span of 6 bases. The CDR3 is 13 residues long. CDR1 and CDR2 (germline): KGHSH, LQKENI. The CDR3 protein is CASSPADNQPQHF. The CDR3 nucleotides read TGTGCCAGCTCACCCGCGGACAATCAGCCCCAGCATTTT.

The chain's CDR3 is CASSPDRGYYGYTF. In DNA, the CDR3 is TGTGCCAGCAGCCCGGACAGGGGCTACTATGGCTACACCTTC. The V gene is TRBV7-2, the J gene TRBJ1-2; TRBD1 aligns across 9 bases. The V and J ends lost 5 bases and 3 bases, in that order; junction bases with no gene match: 4. Germline V CDR1 and CDR2: SGHTA, FQGNSA. The CDR3 is 14 amino acids. The full variable domain, completed using reference TRBV7-2 and TRBJ1-2, is GAGVSQSPSNKVTEKGKDVELRCDPISGHTALYWYRQSLGQGLEFLIYFQGNSAPDKSGLPSDRFSAERTGGSVSTLTIQRTQQEDSAVYLCASSPDRGYYGYTFGSGTRLTVV.